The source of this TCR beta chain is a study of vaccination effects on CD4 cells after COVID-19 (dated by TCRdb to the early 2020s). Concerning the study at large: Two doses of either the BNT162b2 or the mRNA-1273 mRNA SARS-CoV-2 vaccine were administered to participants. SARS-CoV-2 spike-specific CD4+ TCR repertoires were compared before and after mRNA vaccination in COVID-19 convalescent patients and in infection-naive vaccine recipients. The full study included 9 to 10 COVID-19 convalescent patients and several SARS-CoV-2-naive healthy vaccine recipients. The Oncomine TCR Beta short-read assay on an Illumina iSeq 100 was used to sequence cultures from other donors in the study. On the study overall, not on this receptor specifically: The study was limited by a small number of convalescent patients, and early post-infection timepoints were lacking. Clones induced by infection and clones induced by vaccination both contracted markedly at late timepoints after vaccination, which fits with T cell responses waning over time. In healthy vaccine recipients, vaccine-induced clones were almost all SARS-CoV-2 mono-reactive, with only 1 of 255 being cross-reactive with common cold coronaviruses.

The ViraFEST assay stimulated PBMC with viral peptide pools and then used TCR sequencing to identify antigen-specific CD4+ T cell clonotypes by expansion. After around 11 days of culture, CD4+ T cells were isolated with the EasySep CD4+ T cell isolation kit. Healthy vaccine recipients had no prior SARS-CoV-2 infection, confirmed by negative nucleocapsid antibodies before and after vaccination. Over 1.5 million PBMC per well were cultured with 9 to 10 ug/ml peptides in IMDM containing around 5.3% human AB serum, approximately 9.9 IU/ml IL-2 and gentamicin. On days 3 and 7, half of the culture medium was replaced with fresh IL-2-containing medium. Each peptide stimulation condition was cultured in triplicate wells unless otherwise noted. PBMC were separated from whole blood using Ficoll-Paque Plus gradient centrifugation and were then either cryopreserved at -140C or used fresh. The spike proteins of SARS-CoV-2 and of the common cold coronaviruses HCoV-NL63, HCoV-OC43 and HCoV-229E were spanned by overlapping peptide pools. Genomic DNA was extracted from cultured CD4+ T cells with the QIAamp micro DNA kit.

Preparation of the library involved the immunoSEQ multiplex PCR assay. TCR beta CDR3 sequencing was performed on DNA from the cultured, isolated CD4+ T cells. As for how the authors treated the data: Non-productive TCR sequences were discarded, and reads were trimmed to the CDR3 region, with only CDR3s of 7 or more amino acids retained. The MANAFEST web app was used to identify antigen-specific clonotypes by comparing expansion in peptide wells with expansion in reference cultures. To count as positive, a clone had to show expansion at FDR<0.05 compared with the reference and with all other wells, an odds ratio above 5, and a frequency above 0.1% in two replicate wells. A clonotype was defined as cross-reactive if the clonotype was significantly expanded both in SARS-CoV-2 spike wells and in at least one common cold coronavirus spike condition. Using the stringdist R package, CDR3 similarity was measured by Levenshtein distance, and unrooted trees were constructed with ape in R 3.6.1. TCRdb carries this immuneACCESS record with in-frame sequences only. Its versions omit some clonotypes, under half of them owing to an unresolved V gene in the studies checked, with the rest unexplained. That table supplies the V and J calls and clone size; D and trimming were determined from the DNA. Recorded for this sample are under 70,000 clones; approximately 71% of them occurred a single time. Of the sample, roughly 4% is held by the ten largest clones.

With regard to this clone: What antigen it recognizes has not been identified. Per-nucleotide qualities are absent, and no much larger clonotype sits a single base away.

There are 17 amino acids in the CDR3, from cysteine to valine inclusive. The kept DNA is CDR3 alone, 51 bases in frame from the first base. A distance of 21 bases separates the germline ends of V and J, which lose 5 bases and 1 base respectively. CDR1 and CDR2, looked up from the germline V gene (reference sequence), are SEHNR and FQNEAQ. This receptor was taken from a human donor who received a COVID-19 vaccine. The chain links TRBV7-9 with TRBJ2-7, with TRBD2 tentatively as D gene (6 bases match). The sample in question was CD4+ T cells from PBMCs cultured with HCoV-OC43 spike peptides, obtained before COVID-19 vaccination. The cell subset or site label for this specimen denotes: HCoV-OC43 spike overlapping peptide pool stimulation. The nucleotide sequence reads TGTGCCAGCAGCGACACTGGGCAGGCAGGGAGGTCCTACGAGCAGTACGTC. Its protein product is CASSDTGQAGRSYEQYV.